The 14 T cell receptor beta chains presented below share a single source sample, sequenced in a study of blood T cell repertoires in COVID-19. Only in-frame clones appear in the TCRdb table, and some are missing; sequencing was by immunoSEQ multiplex PCR. The sample lists fewer than 250,000 clones, approximately 80% occurring once. Sequencing was done on a sample of peripheral blood. Source of these receptors: a woman aged 45-65 years with acute or convalescent COVID-19.

This clone has just one count. The chain couples TRBV5-5 to TRBJ1-3; the D is unclear. The CDR3 spans 16 residues. V gave up 0 bases and J gave up 2 bases, with 12 bases separating them. Germline V gene data show CDR1 as SGHKS and CDR2 as YYEKEE (reference sequence). CDR3 sequence reads: CASSLAVSGTGNTIYF. As DNA, the CDR3 is TGTGCCAGCAGCTTGGCCGTGTCCGGGACTGGAAACACCATATATTTT.

This chain connects TRBV27 to TRBJ1-6; no reliable D call. V lost 6 bases to trimming and J lost 9 bases, with 18 bases between them. This CDR3 is 15 amino acids long. CDR1 and CDR2 from the germline V gene are MNHEY and SMNVEV (reference sequence). The CDR3 bases are TGTGCCAGCAGCACCCTACCCACGTCTGCTTCACCCCTCCACTTT. Amino acid sequence: CASSTLPTSASPLHF.

The CDR3 nucleotides read TGTGCCAGTAGTGACCTAGGAAGGACTAATGAAAAACTGTTTTTT. It translates to CASSDLGRTNEKLFF. The gene calls are TRBV19 and TRBJ1-4; D ambiguous. Germline V gene data show CDR1 as LNHDA and CDR2 as SQIVND (reference sequence). The V gene lost 5 bases and the J gene lost 2 bases, with 12 bases spanning the gap. The length of the CDR3 is 15 residues.

This chain links TRBV6-5 with TRBJ2-1, with 8 bases lining up with TRBD2. The ends lost 5 bases at V and 7 bases at J; junction bases unmatched: 7. The CDR3 runs 14 residues. From germline, CDR1 is MNHEY and CDR2 SVGAGI. CDR3 in amino acids: CASSPGTRGNEQFF. CDR3 in DNA: TGTGCCAGCAGTCCCGGGACTAGAGGTAATGAGCAGTTCTTC.

This clone was counted only a few times. V usage is TRBV28 and J usage is TRBJ2-1; maybe TRBD2 (6 bases). The CDR3 runs 14 residues. CDR1 and CDR2 from the germline V gene are MDHEN and SYDVKM. With 3 bases removed from V and 3 bases from J, the gap between germline ends came to 9 bases. The CDR3: CASSFRRDYNEQFF. The CDR3 DNA follows: TGTGCCAGCAGTTTTAGGCGGGACTACAATGAGCAGTTCTTC.

V is TRBV7-2 and J is TRBJ2-7; 10 nucleotides align to TRBD2. The germline V gene has CDR1 SGHTA and CDR2 FQGNSA. J gave up 7 bases and V 1 base, and 7 bases lay outside the gene matches. The CDR3 is 15 amino acids. The CDR3 coding sequence is TGTGCCAGCAGCTTAGGAAGCGGGGGGGCCAGGGAGCAGTACTTC. It specifies CASSLGSGGAREQYF.

This clone has only one observation. The J gene is TRBJ1-4, the V gene TRBV28; the match to TRBD1 covers 9 bases. Germline V gene sequence: CDR1 MDHEN, CDR2 SYDVKM. Losses at the gene ends were 10 bases for V and 10 bases for J; bases not matched to a gene: 13. This CDR3 has 14 residues. This CDR3 reads CATAPGTGNRKLFF. Here the CDR3 DNA reads TGTGCCACCGCCCCCGGGACAGGGAATCGAAAACTGTTTTTT.

This sequence joins TRBV2 and TRBJ1-1; 10 nucleotides line up with TRBD1. Trimming took 4 bases from V and 3 from J; bases not matched to a gene: 26. This CDR3 comprises 22 residues. CDR1 is SNHLY and CDR2 is FYNNEI in the germline V gene. Written as DNA, the CDR3 is TGTGCCAGCAGTGTCCTTGACGGGCCCGATAGCCGGGACAGGGGCCGAGACACTGAAGCTTTCTTT. Translating gives CASSVLDGPDSRDRGRDTEAFF.

The chain employs TRBV3-1 (or the pseudogene TRBV3-2) and TRBJ1-6; no reliable D call. Trimming shortened V by 4 bases and J by 8 bases, and 6 bases separated the two germline ends. The CDR3 sequence is 12 residues long. Germline-derived CDR1 and CDR2 are LGHDT and YNNKEL (reference sequence). CDR3 sequence (DNA): TGTGCCAGCAGCCTCCGGGATTCACCCCTCCACTTT. Protein sequence: CASSLRDSPLHF.

The chain is built from TRBV6-6 and TRBJ2-7; TRBD1 agrees at 9 bases. This CDR3 has 14 amino acids. V shed 7 bases, J shed 7 bases, and the junction held 11 bases outside the gene matches. Germline values: CDR1 MNHNY, CDR2 SVGAGI (reference sequence). CDR3 bases: TGTGCCAGCACCTCAGGACAGGGGACGAGAGAGCAGTACTTC. This gives the protein CASTSGQGTREQYF.

CDR3 in DNA: TGTGCCAGCAGTGTGACTGTGTGGCAGTTCTTC. It translates to CASSVTVWQFF. V and J are TRBV28 and TRBJ2-1; no clear D. CDR1 MDHEN and CDR2 SYDVKM come from the germline V gene. The CDR3 consists of 11 residues. Trimming removed 5 bases from V and 12 bases from J, with 11 bases in between.

This clone was observed once. The rearrangement uses TRBV27 and TRBJ2-3, with D perhaps TRBD2 (7 bases). Trimming pared 6 bases from V and 5 bases from J, leaving 18 bases between. The germline gives CDR1 MNHEY, CDR2 SMNVEV (reference sequence). This CDR3 contains 15 residues. The CDR3 DNA reads TGTGCCAGCAGGCAATTAGGGGGGGCGGGAGATACGCAGTATTTT. Its protein product is CASRQLGGAGDTQYF.

The chain links TRBV7-9 to TRBJ1-5, with TRBD1 matching over 10 bases. The CDR3 length is 14 residues. Germline V gives CDR1 SEHNR, CDR2 FQNEAQ (reference sequence). With 5 bases clipped from V and 5 bases from J, the junction kept 3 bases outside the gene matches. CDR3 DNA sequence: TGTGCCAGCAGCCCGGGGACAGGGGATCAGCCCCAGCATTTT. Translating gives CASSPGTGDQPQHF.

J is TRBJ2-1 and V is TRBV5-5; D perhaps matches TRBD2 (5 bases). The germline V gene encodes CDR1 SGHKS and CDR2 YYEKEE (reference sequence). The germline V and J ends were trimmed by 5 bases and 4 bases, with 16 bases remaining between them. This CDR3 has 15 amino acids. The CDR3 sequence is CASRSLGSGYNEQFF. DNA of the CDR3: TGTGCCAGCAGGTCCTTAGGGAGCGGTTACAATGAGCAGTTCTTC.